The sequence of this TCR beta chain was determined in a study of beta chain features in type 1 diabetes. Across the study: In age, gender and cell yields, patients were similar to healthy donors.

Germline assignment: CDR1 MNHEY and CDR2 SMNVEV (reference sequence). The CDR3 is 14 amino acids. V was shortened by 4 bases and J by 4 bases, with 13 bases between the two germline ends. Sorting based on CD45RO/CCR7/CD25/CD127/CD95/CD27 separated CD4+ naive, central memory, regulatory and stem cell-like memory cells. Study results and caveats: Cells carrying high TCR expression could end up over-represented when cDNA is sequenced.

Expressed TCRB transcripts were sequenced because the entire RNA isolate underwent reverse transcription. Only in-frame clones appear in the TCRdb table, and some are missing; sequencing was by immunoSEQ multiplex PCR. This sample has 900,000 or so clones; 15% to 20% occur once, and the top ten carry around 0.02%. On this clone itself: The antigen remains undetermined.

Sample: naive CD4+ T cells from blood. This sequence originates from a woman aged 18-29 years in good health. The chain recombines TRBV27 with TRBJ1-2; D not resolved. The CDR3 reads CASSSGPGPYGYTF. Written as DNA, the CDR3 is TGTGCCAGCAGTTCAGGTCCGGGTCCCTATGGCTACACCTTC.